The entry below gives a single T cell receptor beta chain sequence along with its context. Antigen unknown. This CDR3 has 14 amino acids. Trimming left V 1 base short and J 6 bases short, with 10 bases between. Germline assignment: CDR1 SEHNR and CDR2 FQNEAQ (reference sequence). The sample belongs to a study of graft-versus-host responses after intestinal transplantation. Sequencing used immunoSEQ multiplex PCR; TCRdb keeps in-frame clones, though not all of them. The sample consists of fewer than 95,000 clones, around 92% of them appearing once. This sequence originates from a human donor who was the organ donor for an intestinal transplant. V usage is TRBV7-9 and J usage is TRBJ2-1, with D possibly matching TRBD1 (6 bases). The source material was unstimulated CD8+ T cells sorted from spleen or lymph node cells, sampled before transplant. Written as DNA, the CDR3 is TGTGCCAGCAGCTTAGAGCAGGGGTCCAATGAGCAGTTCTTC. This codes for CASSLEQGSNEQFF.